This TCR beta chain was identified in a study of cytomegalovirus exposure and HLA in healthy donors. CDR1 is SQVTM and CDR2 is ANQGSEA in the germline V gene. The CDR3 consists of 16 residues. The trim removed 1 base at V and 2 bases at J, leaving 7 bases unmatched. This clone was seen only once. The antigen remains undetermined. The study's findings and limits: The dataset shows that most TCR sequences were rare, while some public TCRs occurred in many donors.

The PCR ran on 60 Vbeta and 13 Jbeta primers. Sequenced by immunoSEQ multiplex PCR; TCRdb stores in-frame clones only, minus some. The table records about 200,000 clones, 82% of them present only once. The receptor comes from a woman in her thirties or forties in good health and CMV-seronegative. Sample: PBMCs. The V gene is TRBV29-1, the J gene TRBJ2-3, with 9 positions matching TRBD2. The CDR3 coding sequence is TGCAGCGTTGAAGTCGCAGCGGGAGGCCCCACAGATACGCAGTATTTT. Protein product: CSVEVAAGGPTDTQYF.